The 27 T cell receptor beta chains in this list originate from one sample, sequenced in a study of shared clonotypes between healthy human individuals. The protocol was immunoSEQ multiplex PCR, while the TCRdb copy is restricted to in-frame clones and leaves out a portion. The sample lists a few million clones, around 92% occurring once. The sequencing sample was made of naive CD4+ T cells from PBMCs. Documented subset: CD45RA+ positively selected. These TCRs come from a man aged 18-30 years in good health. Some clones in this sample may be carry-over from other donors' samples.

The rearrangement links TRBV6-6 to TRBJ2-7, with 7 nucleotides matching TRBD1. The CDR3 is made up of 14 amino acids. Trimming at V came to 6 bases and at J to 5 bases, leaving 10 bases not matched to a gene. CDR1 MNHNY and CDR2 SVGAGI come from the germline V gene (reference sequence). For the CDR3, the DNA is TGTGCCAGCAGGGCCGTACAGGGGATCGACGAGCAGTACTTC. Protein sequence: CASRAVQGIDEQYF.

Concerning this clone itself: The sample has other DNA sequences that encode this CDR3 too. The genes are TRBV2 and TRBJ2-7; no clear D gene. This CDR3 spans 12 amino acids. CDR1 SNHLY and CDR2 FYNNEI come from the germline V gene. V was shortened by 1 base and J by 3 bases, with 4 bases between the two germline ends. The CDR3 DNA follows: TGTGCCAGCAGTGAAGGCGGCTACGAGCAGTACTTC. The encoded protein is CASSEGGYEQYF. The full variable domain, in which reference TRBV2 and TRBJ2-7 provide the parts outside the CDR3, is EPEVTQTPSHQVTQMGQEVILRCVPISNHLYFYWYRQILGQKVEFLVSFYNNEISEKSEIFDDQFSVERPDGSNFTLKIRSTKLEDSAMYFCASSEGGYEQYFGPGTRLTVT.

The J gene is TRBJ2-7, the V gene TRBV28; TRBD1 might be the D (6 bases). The germline V and J ends were trimmed by 10 bases and 6 bases, with 25 bases remaining between them. The CDR3 extends over 15 amino acids. The V gene's germline CDR1 is MDHEN and CDR2 SYDVKM. DNA of the CDR3: TGTGCCATTTCTCTCCCAGGACAGTCGATACGCGAGCAGTACTTC. Encoded protein: CAISLPGQSIREQYF.

The V gene is TRBV5-1, the J gene TRBJ2-7; 8 bases align to TRBD2. CDR1 is SGHRS and CDR2 is YFSETQ in the germline V gene. The CDR3 contains 16 residues. The J segment lost 1 base and the V segment lost 4 bases, leaving 10 bases of the junction unmatched. The CDR3 DNA sequence: TGCGCCAGCAGCCCTGCGGAAGCGGGAGTGTCCTACGAGCAGTACTTC. This translates into CASSPAEAGVSYEQYF.

The V gene is TRBV5-5, the J gene TRBJ2-7, with a possible D match to TRBD1 (5 bases). There are 14 residues in the CDR3. Germline CDR1 and CDR2: SGHKS and YYEKEE (reference sequence). Trimming removed 1 base at V and 1 base at J, with 9 bases between. The CDR3 DNA reads as TGTGCCAGCAGCTTGCCAGCAGGGTCCTACGAGCAGTACTTC. Its protein product is CASSLPAGSYEQYF.

The CDR3 region is CASSLSQPPNNEQFF. For the CDR3, the DNA is TGTGCCAGCAGCTTGTCGCAGCCCCCGAACAATGAGCAGTTCTTC. The chain has TRBV5-5 and TRBJ2-1; D is ambiguous. Trimming shortened V by 1 base and J by 5 bases, and 13 bases separated the two germline ends. This CDR3 contains 15 residues. Per the germline V gene, CDR1 is SGHKS and CDR2 is YYEKEE (reference sequence).

The chain joins TRBV21-1 to TRBJ2-7. TRBV21-1 is noted as a pseudogene. The CDR3 length is 14 residues. The CDR3 protein is CASSKGDQPYEQYF. The CDR3 nucleotides read TGTGCCAGCAGCAAGGGGGACCAGCCCTACGAGCAGTACTTC.

V is TRBV7-3 and J is TRBJ2-2; D might be TRBD1 (5 bases). V was pared by 0 bases and J by 7 bases, with 9 bases between. CDR1 and CDR2 from the germline V gene are SGHTA and FQGTGA. The length of the CDR3 is 14 residues. In nucleotides, the CDR3 is TGTGCCAGCAGCTTAACGGGGCGCGGCGGGGAGCTGTTTTTT. Protein product: CASSLTGRGGELFF.

The chain uses TRBV9 and TRBJ2-5; 8 bases fit TRBD1. CDR3 length: 17 residues. With 3 bases clipped from V and 2 bases from J, the junction kept 12 bases outside the gene matches. CDR1 is SGDLS and CDR2 is YYNGEE in the germline V gene. Here the CDR3 reads CASSDGTGGGSQETQYF. The CDR3 DNA reads TGTGCCAGCAGCGACGGGACAGGCGGCGGCTCGCAAGAGACCCAGTACTTC.

This clone has just one count. The chain joins TRBV10-3 to TRBJ2-7; a weak D match, TRBD1 (5 bases). The CDR3 is 13 amino acids. V was shortened by 4 bases and J by 6 bases, with 13 bases between the two germline ends. Germline CDR1 is ENHRY and CDR2 is SYGVKD. CDR3 amino acids: CAISVPGHGEQYF. The CDR3 bases are TGTGCCATCAGTGTCCCAGGACACGGCGAGCAGTACTTC.

The CDR3 DNA reads as TGTGCCAGCAGAAACGGGCGGGAGTTTACCGGGGAGCTGTTTTTT. This codes for CASRNGREFTGELFF. This chain connects TRBV6-5 to TRBJ2-2, with 7 bases that match TRBD2. The V segment lost 6 bases and the J segment 5 bases; nucleotides outside the gene matches: 9. Per the germline V gene, CDR1 is MNHEY and CDR2 is SVGAGI. The CDR3 runs 15 residues.

DNA of the CDR3: TGTGCCAGCAAAGGGCAGGGGTTCTATGGCTACACCTTC. It specifies CASKGQGFYGYTF. The V call is TRBV6-1, the J call TRBJ1-2, with D maybe TRBD1 (6 bases). Trimming left V 7 bases short and J 4 bases short, with 13 bases between. CDR1 is MNHNS, CDR2 SASEGT, per germline. CDR3 length: 13 residues.

CDR3 amino acids: CASSPDGFGADTQYF. CDR3 bases: TGTGCCAGCAGCCCCGATGGTTTTGGCGCAGATACGCAGTATTTT. The V and J genes are TRBV11-2 and TRBJ2-3, with D unresolved. Germline assignment: CDR1 SGHAT and CDR2 FQNNGV. The CDR3 runs 15 residues. Trimming took 5 bases from V and 4 from J, leaving 16 bases between them.

The chain links TRBV5-1 to TRBJ2-7; D tentatively reads TRBD1 or TRBD2 (5 bases each). CDR1 SGHRS and CDR2 YFSETQ come from the germline V gene. The CDR3 is 14 amino acids. The germline V and J ends were trimmed by 4 bases and 4 bases, with 15 bases remaining between them. CDR3 DNA: TGCGCCAGCAGCCCCGGCGTGGGACCATACGAGCAGTACTTC. Residues: CASSPGVGPYEQYF. Based on the CDR3 plus reference TRBV5-1 and TRBJ2-7, the full variable domain is KAGVTQTPRYLIKTRGQQVTLSCSPISGHRSVSWYQQTPGQGLQFLFEYFSETQRNKGNFPGRFSGRQFSNSRSEMNVSTLELGDSALYLCASSPGVGPYEQYFGPGTRLTVT.

A single count supports this clone. The rearrangement joins TRBV2 to TRBJ1-4; 7 bases fit TRBD1. This CDR3 comprises 14 residues. The V gene's germline CDR1 is SNHLY and CDR2 FYNNEI. J lost 6 bases, V lost 6 bases, and 7 bases had no gene match. The CDR3: CASSRQGGDEKLFF. The DNA of the CDR3 is TGTGCCAGCAGCCGACAGGGCGGGGATGAAAAACTGTTTTTT.

This clone was observed a few times. The CDR3 nucleotides read TGTGCCTGGAGTCTGACAGGAGGCAGCAATCAGCCCCAGCATTTT. Translation: CAWSLTGGSNQPQHF. The rearrangement links TRBV30 to TRBJ1-5; a weak D match, TRBD1 (6 bases). V lost 2 bases to trimming and J lost 1 base, with 12 bases between them. The CDR3 sequence is 15 residues long. From germline, CDR1 is GTSNPN and CDR2 SVGIG (reference sequence).

The rearrangement links TRBV28 to TRBJ2-7; the match to TRBD2 covers 12 bases. From germline, CDR1 is MDHEN and CDR2 SYDVKM. The V segment lost 4 bases and the J segment 6 bases; nucleotides outside the gene matches: 7. There are 15 residues in the CDR3. The CDR3 sequence: CASSSRTTSGSEQYF. CDR3 in DNA: TGTGCCAGCAGTTCAAGGACGACTAGCGGGAGCGAGCAGTACTTC.

The chain couples TRBV28 to TRBJ2-7; unclear D gene. The CDR3 extends over 15 amino acids. Germline assignment: CDR1 MDHEN and CDR2 SYDVKM. V was cut by 8 bases and J by 5 bases, with 22 bases left in between. The CDR3 nucleotides read TGTGCCAGCCCCCCCGTTGACGCAGTCGTCCACGAGCAGTACTTC. Translated, it gives CASPPVDAVVHEQYF.

As to this clone: In the same sample, other DNA sequences code for this CDR3. The chain uses TRBV5-1 and TRBJ2-7, with D perhaps matching TRBD1 or TRBD2 (5 bases each). The ends were cut back, 0 bases at V and 0 bases at J, with 10 bases in the middle. From germline, CDR1 is SGHRS and CDR2 YFSETQ. This CDR3 region has 15 residues. This CDR3 reads CASSLVAGSSYEQYF. CDR3 nucleotides: TGCGCCAGCAGCTTGGTAGCAGGGAGCTCCTACGAGCAGTACTTC. The full variable domain, rest sourced from reference TRBV5-1 and TRBJ2-7, is KAGVTQTPRYLIKTRGQQVTLSCSPISGHRSVSWYQQTPGQGLQFLFEYFSETQRNKGNFPGRFSGRQFSNSRSEMNVSTLELGDSALYLCASSLVAGSSYEQYFGPGTRLTVT.

The chain employs TRBV5-1 and TRBJ2-1; 7 bases fit TRBD1. Germline CDR1 reads SGHRS; CDR2 reads YFSETQ. The trim removed 4 bases at V and 2 bases at J, leaving 12 bases unmatched. The CDR3 length is 17 residues. The CDR3 here is CASSPRTLTGAYNEQFF. CDR3 nucleotides: TGCGCCAGCAGCCCCCGGACACTCACAGGGGCCTACAATGAGCAGTTCTTC. Full variable domain (remainder filled in from reference TRBV5-1 and TRBJ2-1): KAGVTQTPRYLIKTRGQQVTLSCSPISGHRSVSWYQQTPGQGLQFLFEYFSETQRNKGNFPGRFSGRQFSNSRSEMNVSTLELGDSALYLCASSPRTLTGAYNEQFFGPGTRLTVL.

On this clone: A read error may account for a junction end that differs from germline. This chain joins TRBV5-5 and TRBJ2-7; TRBD2 aligns across 8 bases. CDR1 is SGHKS, CDR2 YYEKEE, per germline (reference sequence). CDR3 length equals 12 residues. The CDR3 sequence is CASSFSATGGSF. The CDR3 DNA reads TGTGCCAGCAGTTTCTCTGCTACGGGAGGGTCCTTC.

This clone has only a few counts. The chain is built from TRBV27 and TRBJ1-5; D unresolved. Trimming removed 1 base from V and 4 bases from J, with 8 bases in between. This CDR3 spans 14 amino acids. CDR1 is MNHEY, CDR2 SMNVEV, per germline (reference sequence). CDR3 sequence reads: CASSLFYGNQPQHF. DNA of the CDR3: TGTGCCAGCAGTTTATTCTACGGAAATCAGCCCCAGCATTTT.

The CDR3 here is CIHDSIGLAVYNEQFF. CDR3 DNA sequence: TGCATACACGACTCGATAGGACTAGCGGTCTACAATGAGCAGTTCTTC. The chain uses TRBV29-1 and TRBJ2-1; TRBD2 matches at 10 bases. Germline V gene data show CDR1 as SQVTM and CDR2 as ANQGSEA. This CDR3 has 16 amino acids.

The V gene is TRBV4-2, the J gene TRBJ1-4; TRBD1 aligns across 7 bases. V lost 4 bases to trimming and J lost 2 bases; unmatched junction nucleotides: 16. The germline CDR1 and CDR2 sequences are LGHNA and YNFKEQ. The CDR3 runs 19 residues. Here the CDR3 DNA reads TGTGCCAGCAGCCGGGGCCAGTACAGGGGATCCCCGACTAATGAAAAACTGTTTTTT. Its translation: CASSRGQYRGSPTNEKLFF.

This rearrangement joins TRBV28 to TRBJ1-2; 9 positions agree with TRBD1. From germline, CDR1 is MDHEN and CDR2 SYDVKM. The J segment lost 6 bases and the V segment lost 2 bases, leaving 4 bases of the junction unmatched. The CDR3 has 14 amino acids. CDR3 sequence reads: CASSLRDRVNGYTF. The CDR3 nucleotides are TGTGCCAGCAGTTTACGGGACAGGGTAAATGGCTACACCTTC.

In regard to this clone: Other DNA sequences in the same sample also yield this CDR3. CDR3 amino acids: CAWRGLAHEQFF. In DNA, the CDR3 is TGTGCCTGGAGAGGACTAGCCCATGAGCAGTTCTTC. The chain recombines TRBV30 with TRBJ2-1, with 8 bases that match TRBD2. V shed 3 bases, J shed 8 bases, and the junction held 3 bases outside the gene matches. CDR3 size: 12 residues. The germline gives CDR1 GTSNPN, CDR2 SVGIG (reference sequence).

The chain recombines TRBV25-1 with TRBJ1-2, with a tentative D call TRBD1 (5 bases). This CDR3 region has 13 residues. The V end lost 5 bases, the J end lost 9 bases, and 16 bases lay between the germline ends. Looked up from germline, CDR1 is MGHDK and CDR2 is SYGVNS. CDR3 nucleotides: TGTGCCAGCAGTACCCCCCCTCCGGGACGCTACACCTTC. Protein: CASSTPPPGRYTF.